This T cell receptor beta chain appears in the sequencing data of a study of Ad26.COV2.S vaccination and SARS-CoV-2 variants. Study at large: Within the COV1001 Ad26.COV2.S trial arm, the donor was enrolled. Study-wide results and limits: It was vaccine recipients, not placebo recipients, who had the higher spike-specific TCR breadth. Vaccinated and placebo-treated recipients had similar non-spike TCR breadth.

Profiled with immunoSEQ multiplex PCR; TCRdb holds only in-frame clones, not every one. This sample has about 410,000 clones, with around 85% found just once. Treatment of the sample: 15 to 20 received Ad26.COV2.S at low or high dose, single or two shots; 5 received placebo; per-sample allocation not given. After the first vaccine or placebo injection, samples were drawn on day 63. Vaccine was an Ad26 vector expressing Wuhan-strain SARS-CoV-2 spike. Comment on this clone: What it recognizes is unknown.

The V segment lost 11 bases and the J segment 2 bases; nucleotides outside the gene matches: 11. CDR3 length equals 14 residues. The germline CDR1 and CDR2 sequences are SNHLY and FYNNEI. This material consisted of peripheral blood, taken in a trial of Ad26.COV2.S vaccine versus placebo. The sequence was collected from a person between 18 and 59 years old who received the Ad26.COV2.S COVID-19 vaccine or a placebo. The chain uses TRBV2 and TRBJ1-2; TRBD1 matches 7 bases. DNA for the CDR3: TGTGCCGGGACAGAGGAATACCTAAACTATGGCTACACCTTC. It encodes CAGTEEYLNYGYTF.